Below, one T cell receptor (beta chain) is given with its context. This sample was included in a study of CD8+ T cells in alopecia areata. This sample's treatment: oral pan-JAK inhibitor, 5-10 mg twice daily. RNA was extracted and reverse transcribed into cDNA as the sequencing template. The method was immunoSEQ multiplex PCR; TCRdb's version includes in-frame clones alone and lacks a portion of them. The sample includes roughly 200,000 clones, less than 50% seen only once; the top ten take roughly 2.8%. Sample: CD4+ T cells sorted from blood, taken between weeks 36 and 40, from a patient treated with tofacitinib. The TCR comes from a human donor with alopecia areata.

This CDR3 is CASSPVPRGNTEAFF. CDR3 in DNA: TGTGCCAGCAGCCCCGTCCCCCGCGGGAACACTGAAGCTTTCTTT. The chain uses TRBV9 and TRBJ1-1; D is undetermined. The germline gives CDR1 SGDLS, CDR2 YYNGEE. The CDR3 has 15 residues. The ends were cut back, 4 bases at V and 1 base at J, with 14 bases in the middle. Looking up the rest from reference TRBV9 and TRBJ1-1 gives the full variable domain: DSGVTQTPKHLITATGQRVTLRCSPRSGDLSVYWYQQSLDQGLQFLIQYYNGEERAKGNILERFSAQQFPDLHSELNLSSLELGDSALYFCASSPVPRGNTEAFFGQGTRLTVV.